This is a list of T cell receptor beta chains from one sample in a study of beta chain features in type 1 diabetes. Profiled with immunoSEQ multiplex PCR; TCRdb holds only in-frame clones, not every one. Of roughly 160,000 clones detected, approximately 9% appear once; the ten largest clones hold 0.45% to 0.55%. The sequenced sample consisted of central memory CD4+ T cells from blood. Receptor source: a woman aged 18-35 years with type 1 diabetes. Each CDR3 is given with its conserved first and last residue. The order of the fields is D gene, clone size, V gene, J gene, CDR3 DNA, CDR3 protein. A D gene is named only where the DNA matches it firmly. Size tells how often a clone was seen (once, few, many) or the class of an expanded clone, and some rows leave it out.

>TRBD2|NA|TRBV30|TRBJ2-2
TGTGCCTGGGAATCTAGCGGGATCACCGGGGAGCTGTTTTTT
CAWESSGITGELFF
>TRBD1|NA|TRBV7-8|TRBJ2-3
TGTGCCAGCAGCCCCTGGACAGGGGAGGGCACAGATACGCAGTATTTT
CASSPWTGEGTDTQYF
>TRBD2|NA|TRBV28|TRBJ2-1
TGTGCCAGCAGTTTCGCCGGGACTAGAAAAGGTGAGCAGTTCTTC
CASSFAGTRKGEQFF
>TRBD2|few|TRBV29-1|TRBJ2-3
TGCAGCGTTGATCGGGCGGGAGACACAGATACGCAGTATTTT
CSVDRAGDTDTQYF
>TRBD2|few|TRBV30|TRBJ2-5
TGTGCCTGGAGTATGGGACTAGCGGGAGAAGAGACCCAGTACTTC
CAWSMGLAGEETQYF
>TRBD2|few|TRBV12-5|TRBJ2-1
TGTGCTAGTGGTTTGTGGCTAGCGGGAGTGGATGAGCAGTTCTTC
CASGLWLAGVDEQFF
>NA|NA|TRBV28|TRBJ2-7
TGTGCCAGCAGTTTAGGCTCCAACTACTACGAGCAGTACTTC
CASSLGSNYYEQYF
>NA|NA|TRBV2|TRBJ2-7
TGTGCCAGCAGTGAACAGGGATACGAGCAGTACTTC
CASSEQGYEQYF
>NA|few|TRBV2|TRBJ1-4
TGTGCCAGCAGCCAGGGGACGGCGAATGAAAAACTGTTTTTT
CASSQGTANEKLFF
>TRBD2|few|TRBV7-2|TRBJ2-3
TGTGCCAGCAGCCGCCCTAGCGGGGGGGCAGATACGCAGTATTTT
CASSRPSGGADTQYF
>TRBD2|NA|TRBV13|TRBJ2-7
TGTGCCAGCAGCTTGAGAAGCGGGGGACCCTACGAGCAGTACTTC
CASSLRSGGPYEQYF
>NA|NA|TRBV18|TRBJ1-2
TGTGCCAGCTCACCTGGGCCGGACAGAGGCTACACCTTC
CASSPGPDRGYTF
>TRBD1|few|TRBV5-1|TRBJ1-4
TGCGCCAGCAGCTTGGGCAGGGGGGTTGAAAAACTGTTTTTT
CASSLGRGVEKLFF
>NA|NA|TRBV4-2|TRBJ2-1
TGTGCCAGCAGCCCAGAGCCCCGACAGGCAGGCTCCTACAATGAGCAGTTCTTC
CASSPEPRQAGSYNEQFF
>NA|NA|TRBV6-5|TRBJ1-1
TGTGCCAGCATGGGGTGGAGGGCTGAAGGCACTGAAGCTTTCTTT
CASMGWRAEGTEAFF
>TRBD2|few|TRBV4-3|TRBJ2-1
TGCGCCAGCAGCCAGGGCGGGACTAGCTCCTACAATGAGCAGTTCTTC
CASSQGGTSSYNEQFF
>NA|few|TRBV6-5|TRBJ2-3
TGTGCCAGCAGTTACGGCAGTGTCCCCACAGATACGCAGTATTTT
CASSYGSVPTDTQYF
>NA|few|TRBV30|TRBJ2-5
TGTGCCTGGAGTGTACAGGGAGGGGAGACCCAGTACTTC
CAWSVQGGETQYF
>TRBD1|few|TRBV7-6|TRBJ2-5
TGTGCCAGCAGCTTAGCGCCCGAGGGGGCGGAGACCCAGTACTTC
CASSLAPEGAETQYF
>NA|NA|TRBV25-1|TRBJ1-3
TGTGCCAGCAGTGACCCAACAGGGAGAAACACCATATATTTT
CASSDPTGRNTIYF
>NA|few|TRBV12-2|TRBJ2-7
NA
CASRLVASGAHSYEQYF
>NA|few|TRBV30|TRBJ2-1
TGTGCCTGGGGACTGGCGGTTGAGCAGTTCTTC
CAWGLAVEQFF
>NA|NA|TRBV5-6|TRBJ2-5
TGTGCCAGCAGCCCCCGAGGGTTTGGTGGGGAGACCCAGTACTTC
CASSPRGFGGETQYF
>TRBD1|NA|TRBV7-2|TRBJ2-7
TGTGCCAGCAGAACCGCCGGGACAGGGGAATACGAGCAGTACTTC
CASRTAGTGEYEQYF
>NA|NA|TRBV7-3|TRBJ1-2
TGTGCCAGCAGCTTAGGAGTTGACGGTTCCTATGGCTACACCTTC
CASSLGVDGSYGYTF
>TRBD2|NA|TRBV19|TRBJ2-6
TGTGCCAGTAGTCCAGGGACTAGCAGAGGCTCTGGGGCCAACGTCCTGACTTTC
CASSPGTSRGSGANVLTF
>TRBD2|NA|TRBV6-6|TRBJ2-1
TGTGCCAGCAGGGAGGGAGGGTCCTACAATGAGCAGTTCTTC
CASREGGSYNEQFF
>NA|few|TRBV7-2|TRBJ2-2
TGTGCCAGCAGCCCCTCCCTAGGGGCCGGGGAGCTGTTTTTT
CASSPSLGAGELFF
>TRBD1|NA|TRBV6-6|TRBJ1-1
TGTGCCAGCAGTTCAAACATGGGACAGGGGAACACTGAAGCTTTCTTT
CASSSNMGQGNTEAFF
>NA|NA|TRBV11-3|TRBJ2-3
TGTGCCAGCAGCTTAGGAGTTGCGGGGAGCGCCTACCGCTCCACAGATACGCAGTATTTT
CASSLGVAGSAYRSTDTQYF
>TRBD1|NA|TRBV2|TRBJ1-2
TGTGCCAGCAGTGAACAGGGACAGGGATATGGCTACACCTTC
CASSEQGQGYGYTF
>TRBD2|many|TRBV5-1|TRBJ2-1
TGCGCCAGCAGTCGATCGGGAGGGGGGAATGAGCAGTTCTTC
CASSRSGGGNEQFF
>TRBD1|NA|TRBV4-3|TRBJ2-2
TGCGCCAGCAGCGTATCATACTACAGGGGGCGAGGCACCGGGGAGCTGTTTTTT
CASSVSYYRGRGTGELFF
>NA|NA|TRBV25-1|TRBJ2-7
TGTGCCAGCAGTGAATACTTGAGTGGCGGGACCTACGAGCAGTACTTC
CASSEYLSGGTYEQYF
>TRBD2|few|TRBV14|TRBJ2-3
TGTGCCAGCAGCCAAGGGGGGACTAGCGCCTCTAGCACAGATACGCAGTATTTT
CASSQGGTSASSTDTQYF
>TRBD2|few|TRBV9|TRBJ2-3
TGTGCCAGCAGCGTAGGTTCTAGCGGGGGGTTGGCAGATACGCAGTATTTT
CASSVGSSGGLADTQYF
>TRBD2|few|TRBV2|TRBJ2-2
TGTGCCAGAGCCGGACTAGATAACACCGGGGAGCTGTTTTTT
CARAGLDNTGELFF
>NA|NA|TRBV7-2|TRBJ1-2
TGTGCCAGCAGCTCACCGGGGGGAGGGTATGGCTACACCTTC
CASSSPGGGYGYTF
>NA|many|TRBV5-6|TRBJ2-5
TGTGCCAGCAGCTTGTATGAGACCCAGTACTTC
CASSLYETQYF
>TRBD1|NA|TRBV6-6|TRBJ2-7
TGTGCCAGCAGTGGTCGGACAGGGTGGCCCTACGAGCAGTACTTC
CASSGRTGWPYEQYF
>TRBD1|NA|TRBV19|TRBJ2-4
TGTGCCAGTAGTATAGTCGGGACAGGGACCAAAAACATTCAGTACTTC
CASSIVGTGTKNIQYF